This TCR beta chain was found in a study of shared clonotypes between healthy human individuals. Whole-study findings and limits: Represented genetic and exposure-history diversity was restricted by having few donors. The study generally estimated greater richness for naive than memory subsets. Clonotype sharing among donors, it was expected, would be affected by sequencing depth.

Naive CD8 cells, CD45RO-negative and positively selected for CCR7, excluded terminally differentiated effector memory CD45RA+ cells. TCRdb keeps only in-frame clones here, not all; method: immunoSEQ multiplex PCR. Of around 2.1 million clones in the sample, about 93% were seen once. Trimming removed 0 bases at V and 2 bases at J, with 13 bases between. The CDR3 is 16 amino acids. Germline values: CDR1 SGDLS, CDR2 YYNGEE. Notes on this clone: Its antigen is still unknown.

V and J are TRBV9 and TRBJ2-3, with D perhaps matching TRBD2 (6 bases). This sequence originates from a man in his late teens or twenties in good health. Some clones in this sample may be carry-over from other donors' samples. Sequencing was performed on naive CD8+ T cells from PBMCs. The CDR3: CASSVGASANTDTQYF. For the CDR3, the DNA is TGTGCCAGCAGCGTAGGGGCTAGCGCGAACACAGATACGCAGTATTTT.